Listed below are T cell receptor beta chains from one sample, sequenced in a study of blood T cell repertoires in COVID-19. Sequenced by immunoSEQ multiplex PCR; TCRdb stores in-frame clones only, minus some. The data contain around 300,000 clones, roughly 90% of them singletons. What was sequenced was PBMCs or T cells enriched from blood (not recorded which). Source of these receptors: a woman between 18 and 29 years old with acute COVID-19. Both conserved end residues are part of each CDR3. Each record gives: J gene, clone size, V gene, D gene, CDR3 protein, CDR3 DNA. D genes are given only for firm matches. Some rows have no size entry. The others give once, few or many, or a class for an expanded clone.

TRBJ1-1,NA,TRBV2,NA,CASSPKAGRGEAFF,TGTGCCAGCAGCCCAAAGGCAGGCCGGGGTGAAGCTTTCTTT
TRBJ2-1,once,TRBV7-2,NA,CASSQGSHGYNEQFF,TGTGCCAGCAGCCAGGGGTCCCACGGGTACAATGAGCAGTTCTTC
TRBJ1-3,NA,TRBV6-5,NA,CASGGLNTIYF,TGTGCCAGCGGGGGGTTGAACACCATATATTTT
TRBJ1-5,NA,TRBV10-3,TRBD1,CAIRQQGNDQPQHF,TGTGCCATCAGGCAACAGGGGAACGATCAGCCCCAGCATTTT
TRBJ2-7,NA,TRBV19,TRBD2,CASSMSREGLYEQYF,TGTGCCAGTAGTATGTCGCGGGAGGGTCTCTACGAGCAGTACTTC
TRBJ2-2,once,TRBV11-2,NA,CASGRLGAGLLVGTGELFF,TGTGCCAGCGGCCGGTTGGGAGCGGGCCTCCTCGTTGGGACCGGGGAGCTGTTTTTT
TRBJ1-5,NA,TRBV3-1/TRBV3-2,NA,CASSQDVTRGPRPQHF,TGTGCCAGCAGCCAAGATGTCACTCGCGGCCCAAGGCCCCAGCATTTT
TRBJ2-2,NA,TRBV28,NA,CASRTLNTGELFF,TGTGCCAGCCGGACTCTGAACACCGGGGAGCTGTTTTTT
TRBJ2-5,NA,TRBV18,NA,CASSPIGETQYF,TGTGCCAGCTCACCAATCGGAGAGACCCAGTACTTC
TRBJ2-7,once,TRBV24-1,TRBD2,CATSPAGGRDEQYF,TGTGCCACCAGTCCGGCGGGAGGACGCGACGAGCAGTACTTC
TRBJ1-3,NA,TRBV10-3,NA,CATRDSPLYSGNTIYF,TGTGCCACCCGGGACTCCCCTCTTTACTCTGGAAACACCATATATTTT
TRBJ2-1,NA,TRBV19,TRBD2,CASSPKRGGSYNEQFF,TGTGCCAGTAGTCCCAAGAGGGGCGGGAGTTACAATGAGCAGTTCTTC
TRBJ1-1,NA,TRBV30,NA,CAWVDGLNTEAFF,TGTGCCTGGGTCGATGGCTTGAACACTGAAGCTTTCTTT
TRBJ1-2,NA,TRBV2,NA,CASSETQAGGHSGYTF,TGTGCCAGCAGTGAAACCCAGGCCGGGGGGCATAGTGGCTACACCTTC
TRBJ1-5,few,TRBV19,NA,CASNSQGYSNQPQHF,TGTGCCAGTAACTCACAGGGTTATAGCAATCAGCCCCAGCATTTT
TRBJ1-6,NA,TRBV6-6,TRBD1,CASSKSGTDNSPLHF,TGTGCCAGCAGTAAGTCCGGGACAGATAATTCACCCCTCCACTTT
TRBJ2-1,NA,TRBV5-5,TRBD1,CASSPTGVTPYNEQFF,TGTGCCAGCAGCCCTACAGGGGTCACTCCCTACAATGAGCAGTTCTTC
TRBJ2-2,NA,TRBV2,NA,CASIEGLPGELFF,TGTGCCAGCATCGAGGGACTGCCGGGGGAGCTGTTTTTT
TRBJ1-2,NA,TRBV10-3,NA,CAISDRENYGYTF,TGTGCCATCAGTGACAGGGAAAACTATGGCTACACCTTC
TRBJ2-3,many,TRBV6-4,TRBD2,CASGPSAGAPDTQYF,TGTGCCAGCGGACCCTCAGCGGGAGCCCCAGATACGCAGTATTTT
TRBJ1-1,NA,TRBV18,NA,CASSPGGDTEAFF,TGTGCCAGCTCGCCGGGAGGGGACACTGAAGCTTTCTTT
TRBJ1-1,many,TRBV27,NA,CASSLTPYRAGGTEAFF,TGTGCCAGCAGTTTAACCCCATACAGGGCGGGGGGCACTGAAGCTTTCTTT
TRBJ1-2,NA,TRBV27,NA,CASAYRVGDYGYTF,TGTGCCAGCGCCTACAGGGTAGGGGACTATGGCTACACCTTC
TRBJ2-5,NA,TRBV6-6,NA,CASNEGETQYF,TGTGCCAGCAACGAGGGAGAGACCCAGTACTTC
TRBJ2-3,NA,TRBV7-2,TRBD2,CASSIAWTSGGTDTQYF,TGTGCCAGCAGCATTGCCTGGACTAGCGGGGGCACAGATACGCAGTATTTT
TRBJ1-1,NA,TRBV7-6,NA,CASSLPIGQVNTEAFF,TGTGCCAGCAGCTTACCGATCGGCCAGGTGAACACTGAAGCTTTCTTT
TRBJ2-1,NA,TRBV3-1/TRBV3-2,NA,CASSLISGRKYNEQFF,TGTGCCAGCAGCTTGATTAGCGGACGAAAGTACAATGAGCAGTTCTTC
TRBJ1-5,NA,TRBV6-5,NA,CAVQGAGSNQPQHF,TGTGCCGTTCAGGGCGCGGGGAGCAATCAGCCCCAGCATTTT
TRBJ2-7,NA,TRBV11-3,NA,CASSVTGIGEQYF,TGTGCCAGCAGCGTCACAGGGATTGGCGAGCAGTACTTC
TRBJ1-5,once,TRBV18,NA,CASSPMGLRNQPQHF,TGTGCCAGCTCACCAATGGGACTGAGGAATCAGCCCCAGCATTTT
TRBJ2-1,NA,TRBV9,NA,CASSILASAVNEQFF,TGTGCCAGCAGCATCCTGGCTAGCGCCGTGAATGAGCAGTTCTTC
TRBJ2-7,NA,TRBV7-9,NA,CASSLISSYEQYF,TGTGCCAGCAGCTTAATTAGCTCTTACGAGCAGTACTTC
TRBJ2-2,NA,TRBV5-1,TRBD2,CASSLGTSGRAGELFF,TGCGCCAGCAGCTTGGGAACTAGCGGGAGGGCCGGGGAGCTGTTTTTT
TRBJ2-7,NA,TRBV28,TRBD2,CATAAGGVSYEQYF,TGTGCCACCGCAGCGGGAGGAGTCTCCTACGAGCAGTACTTC
TRBJ2-3,once,TRBV28,NA,CASGVSPRRTQYF,TGTGCCAGCGGAGTTAGCCCGCGACGGACGCAGTATTTT
TRBJ2-5,once,TRBV5-1,TRBD2,CASSDATSGWGETQYF,TGCGCCAGCAGCGACGCGACTAGCGGGTGGGGGGAGACCCAGTACTTC
TRBJ2-6,NA,TRBV5-4,NA,CASSLAVTRGASGANVLTF,TGTGCCAGCAGCTTGGCTGTTACCAGGGGGGCCTCTGGGGCCAACGTCCTGACTTTC
TRBJ2-7,NA,TRBV7-9,TRBD2,CASSLSGKPLEQYF,TGTGCCAGCAGCCTAAGCGGGAAGCCTCTCGAGCAGTACTTC
TRBJ2-1,NA,TRBV14,NA,CASSQTLGGEQFF,TGTGCCAGCAGCCAAACACTAGGAGGTGAGCAGTTCTTC
TRBJ1-1,NA,TRBV9,NA,CASSVSGLGSEAFF,TGTGCCAGCAGCGTAAGCGGGTTAGGGTCTGAAGCTTTCTTT